This entry lists 20 T cell receptor beta chains sequenced from one sample in a study of blood T cell repertoires in COVID-19. The repertoire was sequenced with immunoSEQ multiplex PCR; TCRdb's copy has only in-frame clones and lacks some. This sample yields over 350,000 clones, of which approximately 90% are seen a single time; 0.9% to 1.5% belongs to the top ten. Sequenced: PBMCs or T cells enriched from blood (not recorded which). These receptors were obtained from a woman between 18 and 29 years old who had recovered from COVID-19.

V usage is TRBV5-5 and J usage is TRBJ2-1; maybe TRBD2 (7 bases). There are 17 residues in the CDR3. The germline V gene has CDR1 SGHKS and CDR2 YYEKEE (reference sequence). V lost 4 bases and J 4 bases, leaving 21 bases between the germline ends. The CDR3 here is CASSGWRGRVTYNEQFF. The CDR3 coding sequence is TGTGCCAGCAGCGGTTGGAGGGGGAGGGTAACATACAATGAGCAGTTCTTC.

V and J are TRBV10-3 and TRBJ2-3; 9 bases are shared with TRBD1. Germline CDR1 and CDR2: ENHRY and SYGVKD. The CDR3 contains 14 residues. V gave up 8 bases and J gave up 4 bases; unmatched junction bases: 7. CDR3 sequence (DNA): TGTGCCATCGGCGGACAGGGGAACCCAGATACGCAGTATTTT. This codes for CAIGGQGNPDTQYF.

CDR3 sequence (DNA): TGTGCCAGCAGCTTAGGACTAAAGATGCACGAGCAGTACTTC. It encodes CASSLGLKMHEQYF. The J gene is TRBJ2-7, the V gene TRBV7-3; a possible D gene is TRBD2 (6 bases). This CDR3 spans 14 amino acids. V was shortened by 2 bases and J by 5 bases, with 13 bases between the two germline ends. Germline values: CDR1 SGHTA, CDR2 FQGTGA.

This clone was found once. The rearrangement uses TRBV19 and TRBJ1-3; D is unresolved. Germline assignment: CDR1 LNHDA and CDR2 SQIVND (reference sequence). Trimming pared 3 bases from V and 8 bases from J, leaving 11 bases between. The CDR3 spans 13 residues. CDR3 DNA sequence: TGTGCCAGTAGTATCGTACAGTGGGACACCATATATTTT. Amino acids: CASSIVQWDTIYF.

V gene TRBV30 combines with J gene TRBJ1-4; 9 nucleotides match TRBD1. The CDR3 is 16 residues long. Looked up from germline, CDR1 is GTSNPN and CDR2 is SVGIG (reference sequence). The ends lost 0 bases at V and 5 bases at J; junction bases unmatched: 7. CDR3 coding DNA: TGTGCCTGGAGTGTACGATTGGGACAGGGAAATGAAAAACTGTTTTTT. Translating gives CAWSVRLGQGNEKLFF.

This sequence joins TRBV7-2 and TRBJ1-6; 9 nucleotides agree with TRBD1. Looked up from germline, CDR1 is SGHTA and CDR2 is FQGNSA. V was pared by 4 bases and J by 7 bases, with 11 bases of the junction left unmatched. CDR3 size: 17 residues. The CDR3 reads CASSSVPGQGRNSPLHF. The CDR3 DNA reads as TGTGCCAGCAGCTCCGTCCCGGGACAGGGAAGGAATTCACCCCTCCACTTT.

V gene TRBV27 combines with J gene TRBJ1-3, with TRBD1 matching over 7 bases. In germline, CDR1 is MNHEY, CDR2 SMNVEV (reference sequence). The CDR3 is 15 amino acids. J gave up 2 bases and V 5 bases, and 6 bases lay outside the gene matches. CDR3 loop: CASSIHRGPGNTIYF. Here the CDR3 DNA reads TGTGCCAGCAGTATTCACAGGGGCCCTGGAAACACCATATATTTT.

CDR3 sequence: CASSLDAGSTGELFF. The CDR3 region has the DNA TGTGCCAGCAGCTTGGATGCAGGGTCCACCGGGGAGCTGTTTTTT. This chain connects TRBV7-6 to TRBJ2-2, with a possible D match to TRBD1 (5 bases). Germline-derived CDR1 and CDR2 are SGHVS and FNYEAQ. The germline V and J ends were trimmed by 3 bases and 4 bases, with 12 bases remaining between them. The CDR3 sequence is 15 residues long. The full variable domain, with the rest looked up from reference TRBV7-6 and TRBJ2-2, is GAGVSQSPRYKVTKRGQDVALRCDPISGHVSLYWYRQALGQGPEFLTYFNYEAQQDKSGLPNDRFSAERPEGSISTLTIQRTEQRDSAMYRCASSLDAGSTGELFFGEGSRLTVL.

The rearrangement uses TRBV2 and TRBJ2-5; 8 bases line up with TRBD2. In germline, CDR1 is SNHLY, CDR2 FYNNEI. The CDR3 extends over 15 amino acids. The V segment lost 3 bases and the J segment 5 bases; nucleotides outside the gene matches: 8. The CDR3: CASSEGAGTRETQYF. CDR3 nucleotides: TGTGCCAGCAGTGAGGGGGCAGGGACTAGGGAGACCCAGTACTTC.

This clone was seen only once. J is TRBJ1-5 and V is TRBV7-6, with D maybe TRBD1 (5 bases). Germline CDR1 and CDR2: SGHVS and FNYEAQ. This CDR3 region has 15 residues. Deletions cut 3 bases from V and 1 base from J, with 10 bases between. The CDR3 bases are TGTGCCAGCAGCTTGACAGACAGCAGCAATCAGCCCCAGCATTTT. Protein sequence: CASSLTDSSNQPQHF.

The gene calls are TRBV13 and TRBJ2-1; 10 bases are a match to TRBD2. CDR1 is PRHDT, CDR2 FYEKMQ, per germline (reference sequence). V gave up 5 bases and J gave up 6 bases; unmatched junction bases: 10. This CDR3 spans 16 amino acids. In DNA form, the CDR3 reads TGTGCCAGCAGCGAGTCTCTAGCGGGGGCCATCAATGAGCAGTTCTTC. Its protein product is CASSESLAGAINEQFF. Full variable domain (missing parts from reference TRBV13 and TRBJ2-1): AAGVIQSPRHLIKEKRETATLKCYPIPRHDTVYWYQQGPGQDPQFLISFYEKMQSDKGSIPDRFSAQQFSDYHSELNMSSLELGDSALYFCASSESLAGAINEQFFGPGTRLTVL.

This chain links TRBV30 with TRBJ1-2; D gene uncertain. This CDR3 spans 15 amino acids. Trimming took 0 bases from V and 1 from J, leaving 12 bases between them. Germline CDR1 is GTSNPN and CDR2 is SVGIG (reference sequence). The DNA of the CDR3 is TGTGCCTGGAGTGTGGCTGTCCCTTTTAACTATGGCTACACCTTC. It specifies CAWSVAVPFNYGYTF.

The CDR3 reads CATSDFVGSGELFF. DNA of the CDR3: TGTGCCACCAGTGATTTTGTCGGTTCCGGGGAGCTGTTTTTT. The J gene is TRBJ2-2, the V gene TRBV24-1; D uncertain. The CDR3 has 14 amino acids. CDR1 and CDR2 (germline): KGHDR, SFDVKD. V was pared by 1 base and J by 6 bases, with 8 bases between.

The V call is TRBV18, the J call TRBJ1-5, with D maybe TRBD1 (5 bases). Germline CDR1 is KGHSH and CDR2 is LQKENI. The CDR3 consists of 15 residues. V dropped 3 bases and J dropped 7 bases, with 16 bases sitting between them. Here the CDR3 DNA reads TGTGCCAGCTCACCCGCCCAGGGTGTTAGGCAGCCCCAGCATTTT. Its translation: CASSPAQGVRQPQHF.

The chain links TRBV9 to TRBJ1-6; TRBD1 is a possible D gene (6 bases). This CDR3 is 15 amino acids long. Trimming removed 0 bases from V and 8 bases from J, with 12 bases in between. Per germline, CDR1 SGDLS and CDR2 YYNGEE. This chain's CDR3 is CASSVEGGNDSPLHF. The CDR3, as DNA: TGTGCCAGCAGCGTAGAAGGGGGAAATGATTCACCCCTCCACTTT.

The V gene is TRBV6-1, the J gene TRBJ2-2, with a possible D match to TRBD2 (6 bases). The CDR3 is 17 residues long. CDR1 MNHNS and CDR2 SASEGT come from the germline V gene. Trimming removed 2 bases from V and 4 bases from J, with 17 bases in between. Here the CDR3 reads CASSEWVAAAGTGELFF. In DNA form, the CDR3 reads TGTGCCAGCAGTGAATGGGTAGCGGCTGCGGGCACCGGGGAGCTGTTTTTT.

J is TRBJ1-2 and V is TRBV28, with TRBD1 matching 8 bases. The V gene end was trimmed by 3 bases and the J gene end by 6 bases; junction bases not matched to a gene: 9. Germline V gene sequence: CDR1 MDHEN, CDR2 SYDVKM. CDR3 length: 15 amino acids. The CDR3 sequence is CASSLTASDRDGYTF. CDR3 coding DNA: TGTGCCAGCAGTTTGACCGCGTCGGACAGGGATGGCTACACCTTC.

The DNA of the CDR3 is TGTGCCAGCAGCGTAGAGGCAGGGAACAATGGCTACACCTTC. Translation gives CASSVEAGNNGYTF. This rearrangement joins TRBV9 to TRBJ1-2; D is possibly TRBD1 (5 bases). The CDR3 runs to 14 residues. CDR1 and CDR2 from the germline V gene are SGDLS and YYNGEE. Deletions cut 0 bases from V and 6 bases from J, with 12 bases between.

This sequence joins TRBV7-3 and TRBJ1-1; D is possibly TRBD1 (5 bases). Germline CDR1 and CDR2: SGHTA and FQGTGA. V was trimmed by 5 bases and J by 8 bases, leaving 15 bases between them. The CDR3 runs to 13 residues. For the CDR3, the DNA is TGTGCCAGCAGCCAAGATCGGGGGTTGGAAGCTTTCTTT. Its protein is CASSQDRGLEAFF.

The J gene is TRBJ1-1, the V gene TRBV29-1; no clear D. Between the trimmed V and J ends, which lost 4 bases and 1 base, there was a span of 4 bases. Germline-derived CDR1 and CDR2 are SQVTM and ANQGSEA. This CDR3 contains 11 residues. The CDR3 loop is CSVVQNTEAFF. The DNA for the CDR3 is TGCAGCGTTGTTCAGAACACTGAAGCTTTCTTT.